The 6 T cell receptor beta chains presented below share a single source sample, sequenced in a study of T cell responses to AZD1222 COVID-19 vaccine. Clones were read by immunoSEQ multiplex PCR, and TCRdb kept only the in-frame ones, dropping some. The sample consists of 100,000 to 150,000 clones, 85% to 90% of them appearing once. This sample comprised peripheral blood, obtained on day 0 of MenACWY control vaccination. The receptors were sampled from an adult in good health.

The rearrangement links TRBV2 to TRBJ1-5; D unclear. The CDR3 has 12 amino acids. CDR1 is SNHLY, CDR2 FYNNEI, per germline. V shed 2 bases and J shed 6 bases, with 5 bases lying between them. Written as DNA, the CDR3 is TGTGCCAGCAGTGAAAGTTTTCAGCCCCAGCATTTT. Its protein product is CASSESFQPQHF.

The count of this clone is one. The V call is TRBV4-1, the J call TRBJ2-4; no clear D. The germline CDR1 and CDR2 sequences are MGHRA and YSYEKL. Between the trimmed V and J ends, which lost 0 bases and 2 bases, there was a span of 8 bases. The CDR3 covers 15 residues. The CDR3 loop reads CASSQDAGSKNIQYF. For the CDR3, the DNA is TGCGCCAGCAGCCAAGATGCCGGATCCAAAAACATTCAGTACTTC.

This rearrangement joins TRBV6-4 to TRBJ1-2; D is perhaps TRBD1 (5 bases). Germline CDR1 MRHNA, CDR2 SNTAGT. Trimming cost V 0 bases and J 4 bases, with 12 bases left between them. There are 15 residues in the CDR3. The CDR3, as DNA: TGTGCCAGCAGTGACTCCCCGGCGGGGGGCTATGGCTACACCTTC. It codes for CASSDSPAGGYGYTF.

This chain uses TRBV5-1 with TRBJ1-2; D is uncertain. In germline, CDR1 is SGHRS, CDR2 YFSETQ. The V and J ends lost 4 bases and 1 base respectively, with 8 bases between them. This CDR3 comprises 13 residues. CDR3 loop: CASSPQYNYGYTF. The DNA for the CDR3 is TGCGCCAGCAGCCCACAGTATAACTATGGCTACACCTTC.

The chain couples TRBV29-1 to TRBJ2-1; D is ambiguous. This CDR3 contains 17 residues. Germline lookup yields CDR1 SQVTM and CDR2 ANQGSEA. Trimming took 5 bases from V and 4 from J, leaving 24 bases between them. The CDR3 DNA reads TGCAGCGTTCGATCAATACCGCACACTCCAATTTACAATGAGCAGTTCTTC. Translating it yields CSVRSIPHTPIYNEQFF.

This clone was seen only once. The chain recombines TRBV3-1 (or the pseudogene TRBV3-2) with TRBJ1-1; D remains ambiguous. V lost 3 bases, J lost 0 bases, and 5 bases lay in between. Germline V gene data show CDR1 as LGHDT and CDR2 as YNNKEL (reference sequence). This CDR3 spans 13 amino acids. The CDR3 DNA follows: TGTGCCAGCAGCCAGCTCTTGAACACTGAAGCTTTCTTT. Translated, it gives CASSQLLNTEAFF.